The clone carrying this T cell receptor beta chain was seen a handful of times. The target antigen is unknown. Germline CDR1 and CDR2: MNHEY and SVGEGT. The CDR3 spans 15 residues. V was pared by 7 bases and J by 5 bases, with 12 bases of the junction left unmatched. Prepared TCR beta cDNA libraries contained unique molecular identifiers. TCRdb reanalysed the PCR reads using MiXCR and keeps one entry per CDR3 protein. The data show roughly 670,000 distinct CDR3 sequences, 55% to 70% seen once. The data derive from a study of post-analysis software for immune sequencing data. Study-wide results and limits: About five TRBV segments (TRBV5-6, TRBV5-1 and TRBV20-1 among them) occurred more frequently in patients than in controls.

The chain combines TRBV6-2 or TRBV6-3 with TRBJ2-5; 8 bases fit TRBD1. The clonotype originates from a girl aged 2 to 9 with multiple sclerosis. Sequenced input: blood. This CDR3 is CASNFEQGAKETQYF. The CDR3 DNA follows: TGTGCCAGCAACTTCGAGCAGGGGGCGAAGGAGACCCAGTACTTC.